The T cell receptor beta chain described here comes from a study of T cell responses to AZD1222 COVID-19 vaccine. Assay used: immunoSEQ multiplex PCR; TCRdb lists only in-frame clones, some missing. The sample includes about 55,000 clones, approximately 90% of them seen just once. The CDR3 spans 13 residues. The germline V gene has CDR1 MNHEY and CDR2 SVGAGI. Trimming took 4 bases from V and 5 from J; bases not matched to a gene: 2. The chain employs TRBV6-5 and TRBJ1-5, with 7 bases that match TRBD1. The input for sequencing was peripheral blood, taken on day 0 of AZD1222 vaccination. The clonotype was recovered from an adult in good health. The DNA for the CDR3 is TGTGCCAGCAGTTGGGACAGCGATCAGCCCCAGCATTTT. Encoded protein: CASSWDSDQPQHF.